This T cell receptor beta chain was recorded in a study of T-cell reconstitution after alpha-beta-depleted transplantation in children. V was pared by 1 base and J by 4 bases, with 10 bases between. This CDR3 region has 15 residues. Germline values: CDR1 MGHRA, CDR2 YSYEKL. This clonotype was recorded many times. As it was prepared, the TCRbeta library received unique molecular identifiers. Via MiXCR, TCRdb re-called the PCR reads, giving one row per CDR3 protein. The sample includes more than 250,000 distinct CDR3 sequences, nearly 10% seen only once; the top ten take roughly a tenth. Source: PBMCs from the stem cell graft donor, taken from the stem cell graft. The source is a human donor who donated a stem cell graft to a child with SCID. V usage is TRBV4-1 and J usage is TRBJ1-4; D remains unclear. The CDR3 bases are TGCGCCAGCAGCCAAGCATTAATCGGTAATGAAAAACTGTTTTTT. Its protein is CASSQALIGNEKLFF.